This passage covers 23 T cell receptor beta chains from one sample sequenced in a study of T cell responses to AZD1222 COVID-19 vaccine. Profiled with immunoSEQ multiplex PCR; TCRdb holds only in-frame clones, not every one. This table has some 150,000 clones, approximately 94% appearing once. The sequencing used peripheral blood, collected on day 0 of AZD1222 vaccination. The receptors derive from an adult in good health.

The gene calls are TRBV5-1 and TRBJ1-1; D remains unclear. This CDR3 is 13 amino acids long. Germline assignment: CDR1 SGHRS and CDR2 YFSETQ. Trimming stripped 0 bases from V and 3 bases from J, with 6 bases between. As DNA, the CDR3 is TGCGCCAGCAGCTTGGGAGGCCACACTGAAGCTTTCTTT. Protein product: CASSLGGHTEAFF.

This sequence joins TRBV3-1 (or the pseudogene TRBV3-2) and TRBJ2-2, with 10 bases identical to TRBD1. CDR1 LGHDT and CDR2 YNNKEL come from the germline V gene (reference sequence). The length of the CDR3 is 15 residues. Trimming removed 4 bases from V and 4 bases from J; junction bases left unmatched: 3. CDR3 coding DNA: TGTGCCAGCAGCCCCCGGACAGGGGGCACCGGGGAGCTGTTTTTT. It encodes CASSPRTGGTGELFF.

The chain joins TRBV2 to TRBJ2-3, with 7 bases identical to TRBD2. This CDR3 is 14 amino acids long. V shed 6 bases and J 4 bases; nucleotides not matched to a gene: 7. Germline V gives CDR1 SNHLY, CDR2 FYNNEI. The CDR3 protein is CASSGGLVSDTQYF. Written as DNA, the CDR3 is TGTGCCAGCAGCGGAGGACTAGTCTCAGATACGCAGTATTTT.

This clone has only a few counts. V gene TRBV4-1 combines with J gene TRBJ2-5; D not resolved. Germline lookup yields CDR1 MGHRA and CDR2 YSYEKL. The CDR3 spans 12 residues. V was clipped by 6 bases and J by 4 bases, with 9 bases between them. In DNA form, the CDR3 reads TGCGCCAGCAGTGGACCGGTAGAGACCCAGTACTTC. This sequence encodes CASSGPVETQYF.

CDR3 DNA: TGTGCCAGCAGCCACACGACAGGGGGCTACAATGAGCAGTTCTTC. Its translation: CASSHTTGGYNEQFF. The chain couples TRBV6-5 to TRBJ2-1; 9 bases map to TRBD1. The trim removed 6 bases at V and 3 bases at J, leaving 6 bases unmatched. CDR3 length equals 15 residues. Per germline, CDR1 MNHEY and CDR2 SVGAGI.

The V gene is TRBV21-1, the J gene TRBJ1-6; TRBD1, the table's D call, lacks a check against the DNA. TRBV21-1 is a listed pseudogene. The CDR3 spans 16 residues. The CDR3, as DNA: TGTGCCAGCAGCAAAGATTTGGGGCCGTATAATTCACCCCTCCACTTT. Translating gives CASSKDLGPYNSPLHF.

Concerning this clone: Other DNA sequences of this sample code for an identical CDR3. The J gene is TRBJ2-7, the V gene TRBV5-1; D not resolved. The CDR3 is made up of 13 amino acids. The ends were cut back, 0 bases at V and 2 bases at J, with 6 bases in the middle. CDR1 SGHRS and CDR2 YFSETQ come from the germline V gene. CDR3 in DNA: TGCGCCAGCAGCTTGGAGGGAACCTACGAGCAGTACTTC. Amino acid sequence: CASSLEGTYEQYF.

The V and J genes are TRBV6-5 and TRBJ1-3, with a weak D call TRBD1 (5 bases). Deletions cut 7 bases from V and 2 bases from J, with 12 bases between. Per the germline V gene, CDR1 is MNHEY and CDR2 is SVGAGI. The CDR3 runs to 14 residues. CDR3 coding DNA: TGTGCCAGCACCGGGGCGCGGGCTGGAAACACCATATATTTT. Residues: CASTGARAGNTIYF.

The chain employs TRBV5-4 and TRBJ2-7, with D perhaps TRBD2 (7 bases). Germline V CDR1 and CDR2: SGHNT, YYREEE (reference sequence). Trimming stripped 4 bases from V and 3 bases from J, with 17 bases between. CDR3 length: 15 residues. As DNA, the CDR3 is TGTGCCAGCAGCCCGGACGGGGGGCGCAACTACGAGCAGTACTTC. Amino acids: CASSPDGGRNYEQYF.

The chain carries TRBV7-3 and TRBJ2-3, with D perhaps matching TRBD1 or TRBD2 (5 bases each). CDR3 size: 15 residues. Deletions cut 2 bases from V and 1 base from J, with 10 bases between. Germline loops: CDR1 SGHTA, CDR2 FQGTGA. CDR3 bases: TGTGCCAGCAGCTTAGGGGGAATGGGCACAGATACGCAGTATTTT. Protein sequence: CASSLGGMGTDTQYF.

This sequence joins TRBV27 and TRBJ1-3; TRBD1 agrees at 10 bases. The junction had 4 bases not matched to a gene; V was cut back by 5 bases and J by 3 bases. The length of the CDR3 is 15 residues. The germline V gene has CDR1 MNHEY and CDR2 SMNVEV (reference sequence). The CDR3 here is CASSLTGGGGNTIYF. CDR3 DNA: TGTGCCAGCAGTCTGACAGGGGGCGGTGGAAACACCATATATTTT.

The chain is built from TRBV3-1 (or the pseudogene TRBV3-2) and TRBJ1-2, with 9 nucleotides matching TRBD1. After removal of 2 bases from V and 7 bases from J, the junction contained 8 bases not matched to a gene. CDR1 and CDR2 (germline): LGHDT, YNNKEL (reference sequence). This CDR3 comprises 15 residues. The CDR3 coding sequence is TGTGCCAGCAGCCAACTCACCGGGACAGGGTCTGGCTACACCTTC. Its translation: CASSQLTGTGSGYTF.

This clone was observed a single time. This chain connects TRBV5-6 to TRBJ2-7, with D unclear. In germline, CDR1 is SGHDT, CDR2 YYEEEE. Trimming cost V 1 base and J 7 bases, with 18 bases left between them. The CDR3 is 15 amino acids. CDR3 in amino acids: CASSLLVLPGREQYF. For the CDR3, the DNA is TGTGCCAGCAGCTTGCTCGTTTTGCCTGGTCGGGAGCAGTACTTC.

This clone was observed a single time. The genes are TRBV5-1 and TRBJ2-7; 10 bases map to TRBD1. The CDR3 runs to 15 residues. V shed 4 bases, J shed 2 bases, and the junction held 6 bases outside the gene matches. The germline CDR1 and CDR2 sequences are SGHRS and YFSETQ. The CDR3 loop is CASSETGTGAYEQYF. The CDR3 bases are TGCGCCAGCAGCGAAACCGGGACAGGGGCCTACGAGCAGTACTTC.

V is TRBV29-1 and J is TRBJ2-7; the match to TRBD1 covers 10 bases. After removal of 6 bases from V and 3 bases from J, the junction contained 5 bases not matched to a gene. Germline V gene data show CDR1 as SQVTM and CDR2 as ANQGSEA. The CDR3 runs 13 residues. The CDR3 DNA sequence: TGCAGCGTGGGGACAGGGGTCAACTACGAGCAGTACTTC. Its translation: CSVGTGVNYEQYF.

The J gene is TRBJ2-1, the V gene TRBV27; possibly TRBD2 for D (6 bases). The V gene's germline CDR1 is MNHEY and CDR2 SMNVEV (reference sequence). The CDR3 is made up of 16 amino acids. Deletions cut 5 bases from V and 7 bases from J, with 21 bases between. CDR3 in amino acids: CASSPGVGKESNEQFF. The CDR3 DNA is TGTGCCAGCAGTCCGGGAGTGGGGAAGGAATCGAATGAGCAGTTCTTC.

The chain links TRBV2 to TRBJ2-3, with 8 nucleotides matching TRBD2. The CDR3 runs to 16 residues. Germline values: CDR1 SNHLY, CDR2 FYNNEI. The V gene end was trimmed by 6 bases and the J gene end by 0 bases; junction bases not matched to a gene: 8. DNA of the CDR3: TGTGCCAGCAGGTCCACTAGCGGACCAAGCACAGATACGCAGTATTTT. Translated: CASRSTSGPSTDTQYF.

CDR3 residues: CASSVGADYSYGYTF. The CDR3 DNA reads as TGTGCCAGCAGCGTAGGGGCAGACTATTCGTATGGCTACACCTTC. V gene TRBV9 combines with J gene TRBJ1-2; no clear D. CDR1 is SGDLS, CDR2 YYNGEE, per germline. V lost 0 bases and J lost 5, with 14 bases in between. The CDR3 runs 15 residues.

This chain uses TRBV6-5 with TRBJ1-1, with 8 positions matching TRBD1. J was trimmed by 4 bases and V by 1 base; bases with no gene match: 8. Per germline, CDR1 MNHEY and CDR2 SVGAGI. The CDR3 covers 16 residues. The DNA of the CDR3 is TGTGCCAGCAGTTACTATAAAACAGGGGGGGCCACTGAAGCTTTCTTT. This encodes CASSYYKTGGATEAFF.

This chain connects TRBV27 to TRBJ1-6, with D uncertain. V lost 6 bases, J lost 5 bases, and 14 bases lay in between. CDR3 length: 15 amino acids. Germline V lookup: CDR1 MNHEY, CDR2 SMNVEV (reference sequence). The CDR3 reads CASRYLGVHNSPLHF. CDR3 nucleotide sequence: TGTGCCAGCAGGTACCTCGGGGTGCATAATTCACCCCTCCACTTT.

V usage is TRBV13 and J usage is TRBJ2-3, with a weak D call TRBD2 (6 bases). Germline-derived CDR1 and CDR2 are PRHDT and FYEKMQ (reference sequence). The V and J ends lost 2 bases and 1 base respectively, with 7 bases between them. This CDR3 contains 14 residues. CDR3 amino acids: CASSLWGGTDTQYF. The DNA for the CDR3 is TGTGCCAGCAGCTTATGGGGGGGCACAGATACGCAGTATTTT.

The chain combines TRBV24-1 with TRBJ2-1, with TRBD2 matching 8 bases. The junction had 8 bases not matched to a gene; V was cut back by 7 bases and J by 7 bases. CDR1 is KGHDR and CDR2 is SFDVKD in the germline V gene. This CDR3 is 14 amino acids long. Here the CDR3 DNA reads TGTGCCACCAGCTCGGGGGGCGGGAGGAATGAGCAGTTCTTC. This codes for CATSSGGGRNEQFF.

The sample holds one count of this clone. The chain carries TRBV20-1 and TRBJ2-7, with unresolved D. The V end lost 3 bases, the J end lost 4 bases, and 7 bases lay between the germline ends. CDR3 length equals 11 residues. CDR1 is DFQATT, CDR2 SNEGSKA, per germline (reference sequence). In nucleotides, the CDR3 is TGCAGTGCTAGGCGCACGTACGAGCAGTACTTC. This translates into CSARRTYEQYF.